The rows below give T cell receptor beta chains drawn from one sample of a study of metastatic and nonmetastatic thyroid tumors. MiXCR reprocessed the PCR reads for TCRdb. The sample holds around 26,000 clones, about 3.7% seen once. Sequencing was performed on blood. The source of these receptors is a male donor with papillary thyroid cancer or a benign thyroid nodule (not recorded which). Some clones in this sample may be carry-over from other donors' samples. Both conserved end residues are part of each CDR3. The D gene is left open where the match is weak.

v_call	d_call	j_call	cdr3_aa
TRBV15	NA	TRBJ1-2	CATSSGGGGGALYGYTF
TRBV12-5	NA	TRBJ1-1	CASGFGGDTEAFF
TRBV6-1	TRBD1	TRBJ2-7	CASRPMTGNYEQYF
TRBV6-1	TRBD2	TRBJ2-7	CASMGPGLAHEQYF
TRBV20-1	NA	TRBJ1-1	CSARDLGRGKNTEAFF
TRBV20-1	TRBD2	TRBJ2-7	CSAWSASGTDEQYF
TRBV19	TRBD2	TRBJ2-3	CASSPTSASTDTQYF
TRBV6-2/TRBV6-3	NA	TRBJ1-1	CASSTGYLAEAFF
TRBV6-4	TRBD2	TRBJ2-2	CACSDGTSTGELFF
TRBV6-5	TRBD1	TRBJ2-7	CASSYEPGQGTYEQYF
TRBV3-1	NA	TRBJ1-2	CASSQERWAYGYTF